These 5 T cell receptor beta chains came from one sample sequenced in a study of T cell clonotyping in hematopoietic cell transplantation. TCRdb's table, derived via immunoSEQ multiplex PCR, lists solely in-frame clones and lacks some. The sample holds 12,000 to 15,000 clones, approximately 90% seen once. The material sequenced was PBMCs, taken 100 days after allogeneic stem cell transplant. The receptors derive from a male patient in his fifties who had an allogeneic stem cell transplant from an unrelated donor, so T cells may come from the graft donor. Some clones in this sample may be carry-over from other donors' samples.

The CDR3 DNA reads TGTGCCAGTAGTATAGACAGGGCTTTCGGCTACACCTTC. Translating it yields CASSIDRAFGYTF. The V and J genes are TRBV19 and TRBJ1-2; D might be TRBD1 (5 bases). Germline lookup yields CDR1 LNHDA and CDR2 SQIVND (reference sequence). This CDR3 is built from 13 residues. The germline V and J ends were trimmed by 0 bases and 8 bases, with 10 bases remaining between them.

The chain couples TRBV20-1 to TRBJ2-1, with D hard to call. Germline V gives CDR1 DFQATT, CDR2 SNEGSKA (reference sequence). This CDR3 contains 11 residues. V lost 6 bases, J lost 3 bases, and 6 bases lay in between. Written as DNA, the CDR3 is TGCAGTGCCCCGGGCTACAATGAGCAGTTCTTC. It yields the protein CSAPGYNEQFF.

The chain combines TRBV2 with TRBJ1-4; 7 bases match TRBD1. V lost 10 bases and J lost 6; bases outside the gene matches: 5. The CDR3 contains 12 residues. Per the germline V gene, CDR1 is SNHLY and CDR2 is FYNNEI. Here the CDR3 DNA reads TGTGCCACCCGGAGGGGGCATGAAAAACTGTTTTTT. It is translated as CATRRGHEKLFF.

This CDR3 reads CASSIPGGRNQPQHF. The CDR3 nucleotides read TGTGCCAGTAGTATCCCAGGGGGTCGGAATCAGCCCCAGCATTTT. V usage is TRBV19 and J usage is TRBJ1-5; the match to TRBD1 covers 7 bases. J lost 4 bases, V lost 3 bases, and 6 bases had no gene match. The CDR3 length is 15 residues. CDR1 is LNHDA, CDR2 SQIVND, per germline (reference sequence).

This chain uses TRBV19 with TRBJ2-3; 9 positions agree with TRBD1. Trimming cost V 3 bases and J 10 bases; bases outside gene matches: 17. This CDR3 has 17 residues. Germline V gives CDR1 LNHDA, CDR2 SQIVND (reference sequence). The DNA of the CDR3 is TGTGCCAGTAGTATTTCCTCCGGGACAGGGTCACCGAGGGCGCAGTATTTT. Its protein product is CASSISSGTGSPRAQYF. Using reference TRBV19 and TRBJ2-3 for the parts outside the CDR3, the full variable domain is DGGITQSPKYLFRKEGQNVTLSCEQNLNHDAMYWYRQDPGQGLRLIYYSQIVNDFQKGDIAEGYSVSREKKESFPLTVTSAQKNPTAFYLCASSISSGTGSPRAQYFGPGTRLTVL.